The entry below gives a single T cell receptor beta chain sequence along with its context. MiXCR was run by TCRdb on the PCR reads, yielding one entry per CDR3 protein. The sample yields about 11,000 distinct CDR3 sequences, approximately 49% seen once. This sample is drawn from a study of CD4 and CD8 cells across lung adenocarcinoma regions. Localized lung adenocarcinoma, a non-small cell lung cancer, affected the donors. The sequencing sample was made of CD8+ T cells from the center of a lung tumor. This TCR came from a female donor with lung adenocarcinoma. The CD4 and CD8 labels of this study may be unreliable.

CDR3 sequence reads: CASTRVGSDAQFF. CDR3 nucleotides: TGTGCCAGCACCAGGGTAGGGTCCGATGCGCAGTTTTTT. The chain couples TRBV27 to TRBJ2-2; a weak D match, TRBD1 (5 bases). Germline CDR1 is MNHEY and CDR2 is SMNVEV (reference sequence). V was pared by 7 bases and J by 16 bases, with 22 bases between. This CDR3 region has 13 residues.